What follows describes a single T cell receptor beta chain. The data are from a study of CD8+ T cells in alopecia areata. V was cut by 0 bases and J by 7 bases, with 10 bases left in between. Germline CDR1 SGHDT, CDR2 YYEEEE. The CDR3 consists of 13 residues. Sequencing templates came from extracted RNA that was reverse transcribed into cDNA. The protocol was immunoSEQ multiplex PCR, while the TCRdb copy is restricted to in-frame clones and leaves out a portion. The sample comprises 150,000 or so clones, about three fifths of which are singletons, and roughly 6.7% rests with the top ten. The TCR sequence derives from a human donor with alopecia areata. This chain links TRBV5-6 with TRBJ1-2, with unresolved D. This sample comprised CD4+ T cells sorted from blood, obtained at week 0. CDR3 DNA: TGTGCCAGCAGCTTGGAAGGACGGGGTGGCTACACCTTC. Translated: CASSLEGRGGYTF.